This TCR beta chain was captured in a study of blood T cell repertoires in COVID-19. Study background: There were acute and convalescent COVID-19 samples, and they came from the United States, Italy and Spain.

Study processing details: Nucleated cell counts were estimated from reference gene primer amplification. Data came from immunoSEQ multiplex PCR; TCRdb stores just in-frame clones and leaves some out. For V, J and clone size, that table is used; D and trimming come from the DNA. The table records about 240,000 clones, approximately 83% of them present only once. This CDR3 is 15 amino acids long. Between the trimmed V and J ends, which lost 7 bases and 4 bases, there was a span of 19 bases. Germline V gives CDR1 LGHNT, CDR2 FRNRAP. The sequenced sample consisted of peripheral blood. This sequence was found in a woman older than 75 with acute or convalescent COVID-19. The rearrangement joins TRBV12-5 to TRBJ1-1; the D is unclear. The CDR3 protein is CASAPGSMMGTEAFF. CDR3 coding DNA: TGTGCTAGTGCCCCAGGATCTATGATGGGCACTGAAGCTTTCTTT.